The 29 T cell receptor beta chains in this list originate from one sample, sequenced in a study of blood T cells in healthy people across ages. Combining a sample-barcoded 5' primer with a J-beta primer mix, a second PCR ran for roughly 6 to 12 cycles. TCRdb processed the 5' RACE reads anew with MiXCR; each CDR3 protein has one entry. The table lists approximately 940,000 distinct CDR3 sequences, under 50% of them singletons, with 13% in the top ten. What was sequenced was blood. The receptor source for this set is a man aged 25 to 45 in good health.

This chain uses TRBV5-5 with TRBJ1-1; possibly TRBD1 for D (6 bases). From germline, CDR1 is SGHKS and CDR2 YYEKEE (reference sequence). This CDR3 has 15 residues. V lost 3 bases, J lost 0 bases, and 12 bases lay in between. The CDR3 region has the DNA TGTGCCAGCAGCTCAATGTGGGGGCTGAACACTGAAGCTTTCTTT. Protein product: CASSSMWGLNTEAFF.

This clonotype has just a few counts. The chain has TRBV2 and TRBJ1-4, with TRBD1 identical over 10 bases. J lost 8 bases, V lost 6 bases, and 6 bases had no gene match. This CDR3 has 14 residues. Per germline, CDR1 SNHLY and CDR2 FYNNEI. CDR3 DNA sequence: TGTGCCAGCAGCGGACAGGGGGGATACGAAAAACTGTTTTTT. Amino acid sequence: CASSGQGGYEKLFF. Using reference TRBV2 and TRBJ1-4 for the parts outside the CDR3, the full variable domain is EPEVTQTPSHQVTQMGQEVILRCVPISNHLYFYWYRQILGQKVEFLVSFYNNEISEKSEIFDDQFSVERPDGSNFTLKIRSTKLEDSAMYFCASSGQGGYEKLFFGSGTQLSVL.

This clonotype was recorded a few times. This chain links TRBV25-1 with TRBJ2-7; 7 nucleotides line up with TRBD1. This CDR3 is 14 amino acids long. Germline trimming cut 6 bases from V and 3 bases from J; bases unmatched to any gene: 8. CDR1 and CDR2 (germline): MGHDK, SYGVNS. CDR3 nucleotide sequence: TGTGCCAGCAGGGAGCCGGGACAGAACTACGAGCAGTACTTC. Its protein is CASREPGQNYEQYF.

The CDR3 loop reads CASSSLDAGGGGYTF. In DNA form, the CDR3 reads TGTGCCAGCAGCTCCTTAGACGCAGGGGGCGGTGGCTACACCTTC. This chain connects TRBV7-9 to TRBJ1-2; 8 nucleotides align to TRBD1. The germline CDR1 and CDR2 sequences are SEHNR and FQNEAQ (reference sequence). The CDR3 is made up of 15 amino acids. V gave up 4 bases and J gave up 7 bases; unmatched junction bases: 11.

DNA of the CDR3: TGTGCCAGCAGTTTAGGGGCCAACGGAGCCTACGAGCAGTACTTC. Translated: CASSLGANGAYEQYF. This chain connects TRBV28 to TRBJ2-7, with D perhaps TRBD1 (5 bases). This CDR3 comprises 15 residues. Trimming left V 2 bases short and J 2 bases short, with 13 bases between. In germline, CDR1 is MDHEN, CDR2 SYDVKM.

The rearrangement joins TRBV12-3 or TRBV12-4 to TRBJ2-4; D is perhaps TRBD1 (5 bases). With the DNA end fitting TRBJ2-7 better, the J assignment may be wrong. This CDR3 has 15 amino acids. CDR3 DNA sequence: TGTGCCAGCACCTGGGGCCGAACAAGAGCTAACGAGCAGTACTTC. Protein: CASTWGRTRANEQYF.

The chain uses TRBV6-5 and TRBJ2-7, with D perhaps matching TRBD1 (6 bases). Germline V gene lookup returns CDR1 MNHEY and CDR2 SVGAGI. Trimming left V 7 bases short and J 3 bases short, with 16 bases between. The CDR3 consists of 14 residues. CDR3 sequence reads: CASIKTRGDYEQYF. The CDR3 DNA reads TGTGCCAGCATAAAAACCAGGGGAGACTACGAGCAGTACTTC.

The chain links TRBV20-1 to TRBJ2-1; D may be TRBD1 or TRBD2 (5 bases each). Deletions cut 1 base from V and 5 bases from J, with 6 bases between. From germline, CDR1 is DFQATT and CDR2 SNEGSKA (reference sequence). This CDR3 region has 12 residues. The CDR3 is CSARGGNNEQFF. CDR3 bases: TGCAGTGCTAGAGGGGGGAACAATGAGCAGTTCTTC.

The chain recombines TRBV6-1 with TRBJ2-3, with D tentatively TRBD1 (5 bases). Trimming cost V 10 bases and J 6 bases, with 23 bases left between them. Germline loops: CDR1 MNHNS, CDR2 SASEGT. The CDR3 totals 15 residues. CDR3 in DNA: TGTGCCATCGCCCTTGGGGCGAACGGAATGGATACGCAGTATTTT. It yields the protein CAIALGANGMDTQYF.

In its sample, this clonotype was seen a few times. J is TRBJ2-7 and V is TRBV9, with a weak D call TRBD2 (5 bases). The V end was cut by 6 bases, the J end by 7 bases, with 17 bases between. Germline-derived CDR1 and CDR2 are SGDLS and YYNGEE. This CDR3 has 13 amino acids. CDR3 nucleotides: TGTGCCAGCACCGCGAGGGCCGGGTTTGAGCAGTACTTC. This sequence encodes CASTARAGFEQYF.

This clonotype was counted between two and nine times. The chain combines TRBV28 with TRBJ2-4; D is possibly TRBD2 (7 bases). Germline loops: CDR1 MDHEN, CDR2 SYDVKM. Trimming took off 8 bases at V and 9 bases at J, with 14 bases between the two ends. The CDR3 is 12 amino acids. CDR3 bases: TGTGCCAGCCTAAGGGGGGGCGGCATTCAGTACTTC. Amino acids: CASLRGGGIQYF. Full variable domain (remainder filled in from reference TRBV28 and TRBJ2-4): DVKVTQSSRYLVKRTGEKVFLECVQDMDHENMFWYRQDPGLGLRLIYFSYDVKMKEKGDIPEGYSVSREKKERFSLILESASTNQTSMYLCASLRGGGIQYFGAGTRLSVL.

There are a few counts of this clonotype. The chain has TRBV5-1 and TRBJ2-1, with TRBD2 as a possible D gene (6 bases). Germline CDR1 is SGHRS and CDR2 is YFSETQ. The CDR3 length is 15 residues. V gave up 4 bases and J gave up 6 bases, with 17 bases separating them. In nucleotides, the CDR3 is TGCGCCAGCAGCCCCCTGGGGGGTGGGGTCAATGAGCAGTTCTTC. Its translation: CASSPLGGGVNEQFF. The full variable domain, with the rest looked up from reference TRBV5-1 and TRBJ2-1, is KAGVTQTPRYLIKTRGQQVTLSCSPISGHRSVSWYQQTPGQGLQFLFEYFSETQRNKGNFPGRFSGRQFSNSRSEMNVSTLELGDSALYLCASSPLGGGVNEQFFGPGTRLTVL.

The J gene is TRBJ1-2, the V gene TRBV3-1; D is possibly TRBD1 (6 bases). V was trimmed by 4 bases and J by 8 bases, leaving 17 bases between them. In germline, CDR1 is LGHDT, CDR2 YNNKEL (reference sequence). This CDR3 has 14 residues. For the CDR3, the DNA is TGTGCCAGCAGCCCCTTACAGGGCCTTTACGGCTACACCTTC. Translating it yields CASSPLQGLYGYTF.

The chain recombines TRBV27 with TRBJ2-3; D not certain. Per germline, CDR1 MNHEY and CDR2 SMNVEV (reference sequence). The ends were cut back, 3 bases at V and 6 bases at J, with 16 bases in the middle. This CDR3 has 15 amino acids. CDR3 nucleotides: TGTGCCAGCAGTTTGGGTGGAAACCTCTATGATACGCAGTATTTT. It encodes CASSLGGNLYDTQYF.

This clonotype was counted ten times or more. This sequence joins TRBV4-1 and TRBJ2-7; D is uncertain. V was shortened by 1 base and J by 3 bases, with 10 bases between the two germline ends. From germline, CDR1 is MGHRA and CDR2 YSYEKL. CDR3 length: 14 amino acids. The CDR3 reads CASSQATFLYEQYF. CDR3 DNA: TGCGCCAGCAGCCAAGCGACGTTCCTCTACGAGCAGTACTTC.

This clonotype showed up many times. This chain connects TRBV20-1 to TRBJ1-1; D perhaps matches TRBD1 (6 bases). The CDR3 length is 13 residues. V dropped 1 base and J dropped 3 bases, with 9 bases sitting between them. Germline assignment: CDR1 DFQATT and CDR2 SNEGSKA (reference sequence). The CDR3 nucleotides read TGCAGTGCTAGAGGGGAGGGGGACACTGAAGCTTTCTTT. Encoded protein: CSARGEGDTEAFF.

V is TRBV6-2 or TRBV6-3 and J is TRBJ2-7; D may be TRBD2 (5 bases). V was clipped by 7 bases and J by 0 bases, with 16 bases between them. CDR3 length: 15 amino acids. Germline V CDR1 and CDR2: MNHEY, SVGEGT. CDR3 amino acids: CASKGFPGSSYEQYF. CDR3 sequence (DNA): TGTGCCAGCAAAGGTTTTCCGGGAAGCTCCTACGAGCAGTACTTC.

The rearrangement joins TRBV12-3 or TRBV12-4 to TRBJ2-2; D remains ambiguous. The CDR3 spans 15 residues. With 7 bases removed from V and 6 bases from J, the gap between germline ends came to 18 bases. CDR3 sequence reads: CASTDTRFLSGELFF. The CDR3 nucleotides are TGTGCCAGCACCGACACAAGGTTCCTGTCCGGGGAGCTGTTTTTT.

The chain uses TRBV4-2 and TRBJ2-5, with 8 bases fitting TRBD2. Germline trimming cut 0 bases from V and 11 bases from J; bases unmatched to any gene: 11. Germline V gives CDR1 LGHNA, CDR2 YNFKEQ. The CDR3 spans 15 residues. As DNA, the CDR3 is TGTGCCAGCAGCCAAGACGCGGGGGGATACAATGAGCAGTACTTC. This sequence encodes CASSQDAGGYNEQYF.

The J gene is TRBJ1-2, the V gene TRBV5-1; 7 bases align to TRBD1. V shed 5 bases, J shed 7 bases, and the junction held 5 bases outside the gene matches. The CDR3 sequence is 12 residues long. The germline V gene encodes CDR1 SGHRS and CDR2 YFSETQ. CDR3 coding DNA: TGCGCCAGCAGGCCAGACAGGGCTGGCTACACCTTC. Its protein is CASRPDRAGYTF.

The rearrangement links TRBV4-1 to TRBJ2-3; D call uncertain. The CDR3 sequence is 16 residues long. V was clipped by 2 bases and J by 1 base, with 13 bases between them. CDR1 and CDR2 (germline): MGHRA, YSYEKL. CDR3 loop: CASSQQDLTGTDTQYF. For the CDR3, the DNA is TGCGCCAGCAGCCAACAGGACCTCACAGGCACAGATACGCAGTATTTT.

This sequence joins TRBV27 and TRBJ1-6; TRBD1 matches at 7 bases. The CDR3 loop spans 20 amino acids. Germline loops: CDR1 MNHEY, CDR2 SMNVEV (reference sequence). V was pared by 5 bases and J by 0 bases, with 16 bases of the junction left unmatched. CDR3 sequence: CASSPSFGQGVSSYNSPLHF. DNA of the CDR3: TGTGCCAGCAGTCCGTCTTTCGGGCAGGGGGTCAGCTCCTATAATTCACCCCTCCACTTT.

This clonotype showed up just a few times. The chain carries TRBV10-3 and TRBJ2-4; D unclear. This CDR3 spans 14 amino acids. Germline lookup yields CDR1 ENHRY and CDR2 SYGVKD. The V end was cut by 3 bases, the J end by 7 bases, with 13 bases between. In nucleotides, the CDR3 is TGTGCCATCAGTGATAGTGGGATGACGAACATTCAGTACTTC. Protein: CAISDSGMTNIQYF.

In this sample, this clonotype turned up many times. The chain has TRBV7-2 and TRBJ2-6, with D unresolved. The CDR3 covers 12 residues. The V end lost 6 bases, the J end lost 4 bases, and 4 bases lay between the germline ends. The germline gives CDR1 SGHTA, CDR2 FQGNSA. The CDR3 DNA follows: TGTGCCAGCAGGTTGGGGGCCAACGTCCTGACTTTC. It encodes CASRLGANVLTF.

V is TRBV29-1 and J is TRBJ2-7; 8 bases fit TRBD2. J lost 7 bases, V lost 4 bases, and 15 bases had no gene match. This CDR3 is 15 amino acids long. Germline CDR1 and CDR2: SQVTM and ANQGSEA. CDR3 sequence: CSVGLAPSSYNEQYF. The CDR3 DNA reads as TGCAGCGTTGGACTAGCGCCTAGCTCCTACAATGAGCAGTACTTC.

V is TRBV12-3 or TRBV12-4 and J is TRBJ1-2, with D hard to call. CDR3 length: 14 amino acids. Deletions cut 1 base from V and 1 base from J, with 7 bases between. CDR3 protein: CASSLVPNNYGYTF. The CDR3 DNA sequence: TGTGCCAGCAGTTTAGTCCCAAATAACTATGGCTACACCTTC.

This clonotype came up once. The J gene is TRBJ2-1, the V gene TRBV18; the match to TRBD1 covers 7 bases. The CDR3 is 16 residues long. CDR1 and CDR2 (germline): KGHSH, LQKENI. Germline trimming cut 4 bases from V and 1 base from J; bases unmatched to any gene: 7. CDR3 loop: CASSRQRDSSYNEQFF. In DNA, the CDR3 is TGTGCCAGCTCACGACAACGGGACAGTTCCTACAATGAGCAGTTCTTC.

This clonotype was detected once. J is TRBJ2-7 and V is TRBV29-1; D might be TRBD1 or TRBD2, each matching 6 bases. CDR3 size: 16 residues. CDR1 and CDR2 from the germline V gene are SQVTM and ANQGSEA. Trimming left V 0 bases short and J 0 bases short, with 15 bases between. In nucleotides, the CDR3 is TGCAGCGTTGAAGAGGGGGCCGGGACTGGCTCCTACGAGCAGTACTTC. Its translation: CSVEEGAGTGSYEQYF.

This rearrangement joins TRBV6-1 to TRBJ2-4; D might be TRBD1 (7 bases). Looked up from germline, CDR1 is MNHNS and CDR2 is SASEGT. V was pared by 4 bases and J by 5 bases, with 15 bases between. The CDR3 has 15 amino acids. CDR3 bases: TGTGCCAGCAGTGTCCACCAGGGGGGAGAAAACATTCAGTACTTC. Its protein product is CASSVHQGGENIQYF.